This T cell receptor beta chain was observed in a study of PD-1 blockade in classical Hodgkin lymphoma. With regard to this clone: Its antigen is not known.

This CDR3 is 11 amino acids long. Germline assignment: CDR1 SGHTS and CDR2 YDEGEE. V lost 2 bases and J 2 bases, leaving 0 bases between the germline ends. Study observations and caveats: Diminished baseline TCR diversity has been reported in newly diagnosed patients relative to healthy donors. Some patients began nivolumab under 1 year after ASCT. These patients were excluded from later analyses.

TCRdb's copy holds only in-frame clones and misses some; the assay was immunoSEQ multiplex PCR. The sample lists some 17,000 clones; more than 70% were seen once. Relapse after autologous stem cell transplantation occurred in every patient, and brentuximab vedotin exposure varied. The best responses consisted of complete response, partial response or progressive disease. Sequenced material: peripheral blood mononuclear cells (PBMCs), taken at baseline. This receptor was taken from a human donor with classical Hodgkin lymphoma. The chain employs TRBV5-8 and TRBJ2-3; no reliable D call. The CDR3 region is CASSFTDTQYF. For the CDR3, the DNA is TGTGCCAGCAGCTTCACAGATACGCAGTATTTT.